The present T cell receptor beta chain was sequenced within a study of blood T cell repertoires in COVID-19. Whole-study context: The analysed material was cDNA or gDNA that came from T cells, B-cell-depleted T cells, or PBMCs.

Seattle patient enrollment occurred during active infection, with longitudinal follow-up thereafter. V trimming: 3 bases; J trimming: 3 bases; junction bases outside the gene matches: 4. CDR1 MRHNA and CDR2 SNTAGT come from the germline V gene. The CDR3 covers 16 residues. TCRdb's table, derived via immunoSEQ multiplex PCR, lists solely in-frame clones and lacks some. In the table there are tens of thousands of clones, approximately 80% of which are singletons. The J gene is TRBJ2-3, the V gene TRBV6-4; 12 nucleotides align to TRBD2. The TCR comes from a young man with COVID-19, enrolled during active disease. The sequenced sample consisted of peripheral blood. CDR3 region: CASSDATSGSTDTQYF. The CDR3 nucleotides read TGTGCCAGCAGTGATGCGACTAGCGGGAGTACAGATACGCAGTATTTT.